Presented here are 20 T cell receptor beta chains from one specimen sequenced in a study of early T cells in non-severe SARS-CoV-2 infection. One entry per CDR3 protein, called by TCRdb with MiXCR from the 5' RACE reads. The sample yields some 71,000 distinct CDR3 sequences, 12% to 15% seen once. The sequencing sample was made of whole blood. These receptors all stem from an adult who was a healthcare worker with PCR-confirmed SARS-CoV-2 infection or an uninfected control (not recorded which).

This chain connects TRBV25-1 to TRBJ2-5; 9 nucleotides agree with TRBD1. Looked up from germline, CDR1 is MGHDK and CDR2 is SYGVNS. With V trimmed by 4 bases and J by 2 bases, 14 bases remained unmatched. The CDR3 extends over 18 amino acids. DNA for the CDR3: TGTGCCAGCAGTGCGCCAAGGAGGGGACAGGGTCATCAAGAGACCCAGTACTTC. Its protein product is CASSAPRRGQGHQETQYF.

This clonotype occurred many times. The chain is built from TRBV28 and TRBJ2-7; D is tentatively TRBD1 or TRBD2 (5 bases each). Germline loops: CDR1 MDHEN, CDR2 SYDVKM. The V and J ends lost 7 bases and 9 bases respectively, with 19 bases between them. The CDR3 sequence is 13 residues long. DNA of the CDR3: TGTGCCAGCACCCCGGACCCTTCGAGGGGGCAGTACTTC. Amino acids: CASTPDPSRGQYF.

This chain connects TRBV29-1 to TRBJ2-7, with D perhaps matching TRBD2 (6 bases). The CDR3 totals 16 residues. CDR1 SQVTM and CDR2 ANQGSEA come from the germline V gene. Deletions cut 5 bases from V and 2 bases from J, with 22 bases between. The chain's CDR3 is CSVRGTGFQNTYEQYF. CDR3 DNA: TGCAGCGTTCGGGGGACCGGATTTCAAAACACCTACGAGCAGTACTTC.

The V gene is TRBV6-1, the J gene TRBJ1-2; D uncertain. CDR1 and CDR2 from the germline V gene are MNHNS and SASEGT. The CDR3 is made up of 12 amino acids. The V and J ends lost 6 bases and 4 bases respectively, with 9 bases between them. Here the CDR3 DNA reads TGTGCCAGCAGGGGTCATCTCTATGGCTACACCTTC. It translates to CASRGHLYGYTF.

This clonotype was observed a handful of times. The rearrangement links TRBV11-1 to TRBJ2-3, with D perhaps TRBD2 (7 bases). V was trimmed by 5 bases and J by 5 bases, leaving 17 bases between them. In germline, CDR1 is SGHAT, CDR2 FQDESV (reference sequence). CDR3 length: 15 residues. The CDR3 is CASSLTGGQLDTQYF. In DNA form, the CDR3 reads TGTGCCAGCAGCCTCACCGGGGGGCAATTAGATACGCAGTATTTT. Using reference TRBV11-1 and TRBJ2-3 for the parts outside the CDR3, the full variable domain is EAEVAQSPRYKITEKSQAVAFWCDPISGHATLYWYRQILGQGPELLVQFQDESVVDDSQLPKDRFSAERLKGVDSTLKIQPAELGDSAMYLCASSLTGGQLDTQYFGPGTRLTVL.

This rearrangement joins TRBV2 to TRBJ1-5; no firm D call. The germline V and J ends were trimmed by 2 bases and 0 bases, with 5 bases remaining between them. The CDR3 covers 14 residues. Germline CDR1 SNHLY, CDR2 FYNNEI. The CDR3 loop is CASSERISNQPQHF. Here the CDR3 DNA reads TGTGCCAGCAGTGAACGCATTAGCAATCAGCCCCAGCATTTT.

This clonotype is large. V and J are TRBV7-9 and TRBJ1-1; unclear D gene. CDR3 length: 14 residues. Germline lookup yields CDR1 SEHNR and CDR2 FQNEAQ (reference sequence). The V end was cut by 1 base, the J end by 3 bases, with 9 bases between. The CDR3, as DNA: TGTGCCAGCAGCTTAGTCCTCCCAGACACTGAAGCTTTCTTT. Encoded protein: CASSLVLPDTEAFF.

This clonotype showed up many times. The J gene is TRBJ1-5, the V gene TRBV5-8; D is possibly TRBD1 (6 bases). The CDR3 is made up of 17 amino acids. Trimming cost V 4 bases and J 0 bases, with 17 bases left between them. The germline CDR1 and CDR2 sequences are SGHTS and YDEGEE. The CDR3 protein is CASSRWTRGNSNQPQHF. The CDR3 bases are TGTGCCAGCAGCAGGTGGACAAGGGGGAATAGCAATCAGCCCCAGCATTTT.

The chain is built from TRBV30 and TRBJ2-7; a possible D gene is TRBD1 (6 bases). The germline V gene encodes CDR1 GTSNPN and CDR2 SVGIG (reference sequence). Trimming took off 0 bases at V and 1 base at J, with 10 bases between the two ends. CDR3 size: 14 residues. CDR3 nucleotides: TGTGCCTGGAGTGTACAGACAGGATCCTACGAGCAGTACTTC. This encodes CAWSVQTGSYEQYF.

This clonotype was seen repeatedly, ten times or more. The J gene is TRBJ2-7, the V gene TRBV6-4; D is uncertain. From germline, CDR1 is MRHNA and CDR2 SNTAGT. The CDR3 is 10 amino acids. The ends were cut back, 6 bases at V and 3 bases at J, with 3 bases in the middle. CDR3 residues: CASSYYEQYF. CDR3 in DNA: TGTGCCAGCAGCTACTACGAGCAGTACTTC.

The chain employs TRBV4-3 and TRBJ1-6, with D perhaps matching TRBD1 (6 bases). The CDR3 is 14 residues long. Looked up from germline, CDR1 is LGHNA and CDR2 is YSLEER. Trimming removed 0 bases at V and 9 bases at J, with 9 bases between. CDR3 nucleotides: TGCGCCAGCAGCCAAGATAGGGGGAGTTCACCCCTCCACTTT. As protein: CASSQDRGSSPLHF.

The chain recombines TRBV5-1 with TRBJ2-1; 9 bases fit TRBD2. V lost 1 base, J lost 6 bases, and 8 bases stayed unmatched. Germline lookup yields CDR1 SGHRS and CDR2 YFSETQ. This CDR3 comprises 16 residues. Written as DNA, the CDR3 is TGCGCCAGCAGCTTGTCTGGCGGGGGGGCCGGCAATGAGCAGTTCTTC. Protein: CASSLSGGGAGNEQFF.

This clonotype was recorded a few times. The chain recombines TRBV29-1 with TRBJ2-3; D gene uncertain. CDR1 is SQVTM and CDR2 is ANQGSEA in the germline V gene. Trimming removed 4 bases from V and 1 base from J, with 12 bases in between. The CDR3 length is 14 residues. The CDR3 bases are TGCAGCGTTGCATCCGACCTTGGCACAGATACGCAGTATTTT. Translating it yields CSVASDLGTDTQYF.

This rearrangement joins TRBV7-6 to TRBJ1-3; TRBD1 matches at 7 bases. Germline V gene sequence: CDR1 SGHVS, CDR2 FNYEAQ. The CDR3 length is 18 residues. Losses at the gene ends were 0 bases for V and 4 bases for J; bases not matched to a gene: 12. The CDR3 region has the DNA TGTGCCAGCAGCTTAGCCCCACCCCACACAGGGGACGGAAACACCATATATTTT. This codes for CASSLAPPHTGDGNTIYF.

This clonotype has ten or more counts. The V gene is TRBV5-1, the J gene TRBJ2-5; 9 bases align to TRBD1. J lost 4 bases, V lost 4 bases, and 8 bases had no gene match. The CDR3 consists of 15 residues. CDR1 is SGHRS, CDR2 YFSETQ, per germline. Here the CDR3 reads CASSRGQGTVETQYF. In DNA, the CDR3 is TGCGCCAGCAGCCGAGGACAGGGGACTGTAGAGACCCAGTACTTC.

The table lists this clonotype with many counts. V gene TRBV6-2 or TRBV6-3 combines with J gene TRBJ2-3; D is possibly TRBD2 (5 bases). V lost 6 bases to trimming and J lost 5 bases, with 9 bases between them. This CDR3 has 12 amino acids. Germline-derived CDR1 and CDR2 are MNHEY and SVGEGT. The CDR3 sequence: CASRALGDTQYF. DNA for the CDR3: TGTGCCAGCAGGGCACTAGGAGATACGCAGTATTTT.

This clonotype was counted only a few times. The chain joins TRBV2 to TRBJ1-6, with TRBD1 as a possible D gene (6 bases). Trimming shortened V by 6 bases and J by 9 bases, and 15 bases separated the two germline ends. Germline V gene data show CDR1 as SNHLY and CDR2 as FYNNEI. The CDR3 has 14 amino acids. The CDR3 nucleotides read TGTGCCAGCAGCACTACCGGGGGGGCTTCACCCCTCCACTTT. Translating it yields CASSTTGGASPLHF.

This clonotype was observed a handful of times. The rearrangement uses TRBV4-3 and TRBJ2-3, with 7 bases identical to TRBD2. J gave up 0 bases and V 7 bases, and 4 bases lay outside the gene matches. Germline CDR1 and CDR2: LGHNA and YSLEER. The length of the CDR3 is 14 residues. CDR3 in DNA: TGCGCCAGCAAAGCGGGGCTTAGCACAGATACGCAGTATTTT. Translating gives CASKAGLSTDTQYF.

This chain links TRBV20-1 with TRBJ1-1; D might be TRBD1 (6 bases). CDR1 and CDR2 from the germline V gene are DFQATT and SNEGSKA (reference sequence). This CDR3 contains 14 residues. The germline V and J ends were trimmed by 3 bases and 3 bases, with 14 bases remaining between them. Written as DNA, the CDR3 is TGCAGTGCTAGGCCGGCAGGGGTGGACACTGAAGCTTTCTTT. The encoded protein is CSARPAGVDTEAFF.

At least ten counts were recorded for this clonotype. The rearrangement links TRBV2 to TRBJ2-7; D possibly uses TRBD1 or TRBD2 (7 bases each). V lost 10 bases, J lost 2 bases, and 18 bases lay in between. The germline gives CDR1 SNHLY, CDR2 FYNNEI. This CDR3 contains 14 residues. The CDR3 nucleotides read TGTGCCACCCAGGGGGTAGCGGGTACCTACGAGCAGTACTTC. This codes for CATQGVAGTYEQYF.